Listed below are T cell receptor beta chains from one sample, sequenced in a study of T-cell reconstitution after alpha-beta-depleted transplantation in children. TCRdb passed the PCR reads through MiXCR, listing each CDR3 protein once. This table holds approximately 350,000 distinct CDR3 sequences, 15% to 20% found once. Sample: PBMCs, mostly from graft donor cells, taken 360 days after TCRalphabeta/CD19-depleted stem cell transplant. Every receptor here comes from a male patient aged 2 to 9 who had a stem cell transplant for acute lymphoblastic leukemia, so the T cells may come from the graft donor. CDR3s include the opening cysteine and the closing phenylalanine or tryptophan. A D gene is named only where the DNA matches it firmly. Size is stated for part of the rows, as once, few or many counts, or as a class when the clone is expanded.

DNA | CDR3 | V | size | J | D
TGCGCCAGCAGCGAGGGACAGCACTCTGGGGCCAACGTCCTGACTTTC | CASSEGQHSGANVLTF | TRBV5-1 | few | TRBJ2-6 | TRBD1
TGTGCCAGCAGCCAAGATGACGGAGAGCAGTTCTTC | CASSQDDGEQFF | TRBV4-2 | NA | TRBJ2-1 | NA
TGCAGTGCCCCCCCGGATAACTATGGCTACACCTTC | CSAPPDNYGYTF | TRBV20-1 | many | TRBJ1-2 | NA
TGTGCCAGCAGTTTAGGCGGATTCACAGATACGCAGTATTTT | CASSLGGFTDTQYF | TRBV12-3/TRBV12-4 | many | TRBJ2-3 | NA
TGTGCCAGCAGTTTAGCACAGGTCATGTACCAAGAGACCCAGTACTTC | CASSLAQVMYQETQYF | TRBV12-3/TRBV12-4 | NA | TRBJ2-5 | NA
TGCAGCGGAGGGTCCTACAATGAGCAGTTCTTC | CSGGSYNEQFF | TRBV29-1 | NA | TRBJ2-1 | NA
TGTGCCAGCAGCCATTTTATAGGTAGCAGGGCCGGGGAAGAGACCCAGTACTTC | CASSHFIGSRAGEETQYF | TRBV4-2 | few | TRBJ2-5 | NA
TGTGCCAGCAGTTCTCCGTCAGAGGGCCTCTACGAGCAGTACTTC | CASSSPSEGLYEQYF | TRBV12-3/TRBV12-4 | many | TRBJ2-7 | NA
TGTGCCAGCAGCTTACAGGGGAGGGGGGATGAAGCTTTCTTT | CASSLQGRGDEAFF | TRBV7-9 | few | TRBJ1-1 | NA
TGCAGCGTTGACAGGGGGGGAGAGACCCAGTACTTC | CSVDRGGETQYF | TRBV29-1 | few | TRBJ2-5 | NA
TGCGCCAGCAGCCAGACAGGGTATGGCTACACCTTC | CASSQTGYGYTF | TRBV5-1 | few | TRBJ1-2 | TRBD1
TGTGCCAGCAGCTTAGCCGGGGGTGAGCAGTTCTTC | CASSLAGGEQFF | TRBV7-8 | many | TRBJ2-1 | NA
TGTGCCAGCAGCCCATCTAGCGGCTTGGGGGATGTTTTCAATGAGCAGTTCTTC | CASSPSSGLGDVFNEQFF | TRBV4-2 | many | TRBJ2-1 | TRBD2
TGCGCCAGCAGCCAAGATAGAGTGCCCGTCTCCTACGAGCAGTACTTC | CASSQDRVPVSYEQYF | TRBV4-3 | NA | TRBJ2-7 | NA
TGCGCCAGCAGCCAAGATCAGGGCCCTAATCAGCCCCAGCATTTT | CASSQDQGPNQPQHF | TRBV4-3 | few | TRBJ1-5 | NA
TGTGCCAGCAGCTTGGACACCGGGACAGGGGATTACGAGCAGTACTTC | CASSLDTGTGDYEQYF | TRBV11-2 | NA | TRBJ2-7 | TRBD1
TGTGCCAGCCACAGGGGAAGCGGGGAGCTGTTTTTT | CASHRGSGELFF | TRBV6-6 | NA | TRBJ2-2 | TRBD1
TGTGCCAGCGGCCGACAGCACAATGAGCAGTTCTTC | CASGRQHNEQFF | TRBV12-3/TRBV12-4 | few | TRBJ2-1 | NA
TGCAGTGCTAGTAGGAGCGGGGTCTACAATGAGCAGTTCTTC | CSASRSGVYNEQFF | TRBV20-1 | few | TRBJ2-1 | TRBD2
TGCAGTGCTCCGCCGGGAGTAGGAACTTCTAACTATGGCTACACCTTC | CSAPPGVGTSNYGYTF | TRBV20-1 | NA | TRBJ1-2 | NA
TGTGCCAGCAGCGTAGGAGGGCACCAAGAGACCCAGTACTTC | CASSVGGHQETQYF | TRBV9 | few | TRBJ2-5 | NA
TGTGCCAGCAGTTTTAGCCTAACGGGACACTCCTACGAGCAGTACTTC | CASSFSLTGHSYEQYF | TRBV12-3/TRBV12-4 | few | TRBJ2-7 | NA
TGTGCCAGCAGCACGAACAGCTACGAGCAGTACTTC | CASSTNSYEQYF | TRBV5-6 | many | TRBJ2-7 | NA
TGTGCCAGCAAAGGAGGGGGAAGCAATCAGCCCCAGCATTTT | CASKGGGSNQPQHF | TRBV6-5 | NA | TRBJ1-5 | NA
TGCGCCAGCAGCTTGGTCGCGGGAGTTGCACAAGAGACCCAGTACTTC | CASSLVAGVAQETQYF | TRBV5-1 | NA | TRBJ2-5 | TRBD2
TGTGCCAGCAGTTTTAGTCCGGGAGGCAATGAGCAGTTCTTC | CASSFSPGGNEQFF | TRBV12-3/TRBV12-4 | NA | TRBJ2-1 | TRBD2
TGTGCCAGCAGTTTCCAACTAGCGGGAGGGCCCGGGGAGCTGTTTTTT | CASSFQLAGGPGELFF | TRBV12-3/TRBV12-4 | NA | TRBJ2-2 | TRBD2
TGCGCCAGCAGCTTCCCATCCGAGGGAATTCTCCCGAATGAGCAGTTCTTC | CASSFPSEGILPNEQFF | TRBV5-1 | many | TRBJ2-1 | NA
TGTGCCAGCAGTGCGGGAGTTTCGCAGTACGAGCAGTACTTC | CASSAGVSQYEQYF | TRBV6-1 | few | TRBJ2-7 | NA
TGCAGCGTTGGGACAGGGCCCTACGAGCAGTACTTC | CSVGTGPYEQYF | TRBV29-1 | NA | TRBJ2-7 | TRBD1
TGTGCCAGCAGCCTGGGACGGCCCAATCAGCCCCAGCATTTT | CASSLGRPNQPQHF | TRBV27 | NA | TRBJ1-5 | NA
TGTGCCAGCAGCTTTGAGGGTGCTAATGAAAAACTGTTTTTT | CASSFEGANEKLFF | TRBV5-5 | few | TRBJ1-4 | NA
TGCGCCAGCAGTCGGGACTACCTGAACACCGGGGAGCTGTTTTTT | CASSRDYLNTGELFF | TRBV4-3 | few | TRBJ2-2 | TRBD2
TGTGCCAGCAGTTTCACAGGTCCCCCCTACGAGCAGTACTTC | CASSFTGPPYEQYF | TRBV6-5 | many | TRBJ2-7 | NA
TGTGCCAGCAGGGGAGATTCTGAGACCCAGTACTTC | CASRGDSETQYF | TRBV28 | NA | TRBJ2-5 | NA
TGCGCCAGCAGCTGGCAGGGACCGACCCACAATGAGCAGTTCTTC | CASSWQGPTHNEQFF | TRBV5-1 | NA | TRBJ2-1 | NA
TGTGCCAGCAACGATTGGGACAGTACCTACAATGAGCAGTTCTTC | CASNDWDSTYNEQFF | TRBV12-3/TRBV12-4 | few | TRBJ2-1 | TRBD1
TGCAGTGCTAGGGCCCAGGGGGCATTTGAGACCCAGTACTTC | CSARAQGAFETQYF | TRBV20-1 | many | TRBJ2-5 | TRBD1
TGTGCCAGCAGCTTAAGAGTCGGCGGGGTCACAGATACGCAGTATTTT | CASSLRVGGVTDTQYF | TRBV7-9 | many | TRBJ2-3 | NA
TGCAGTGCTAGACCGCGTGAACAGGGGTCATTCTACGAGCAGTACTTC | CSARPREQGSFYEQYF | TRBV20-1 | many | TRBJ2-7 | TRBD1
TGTGCCAGCAGTTTTTCGACTAGTCCGGATACCGGGGAGCTGTTTTTT | CASSFSTSPDTGELFF | TRBV12-3/TRBV12-4 | many | TRBJ2-2 | NA
TGCAGTGCTAGGAAGGGGACTAGCGGGAGGGCCGGCTCCTACAATGAGCAGTTCTTC | CSARKGTSGRAGSYNEQFF | TRBV20-1 | few | TRBJ2-1 | TRBD2
TGTGCCAGCAGCTTAGCGTCGGGCACTGAAGCTTTCTTT | CASSLASGTEAFF | TRBV7-3 | NA | TRBJ1-1 | NA
TGTGCCAGCAGTTTCGGGGGATCGAACACTGAAGCTTTCTTT | CASSFGGSNTEAFF | TRBV28 | many | TRBJ1-1 | NA
TGTGCCAGCAGCTTAGGACCTAGGGGAGGGAGCAATCAGCCCCAGCATTTT | CASSLGPRGGSNQPQHF | TRBV7-8 | few | TRBJ1-5 | NA
TGTGCCAGCAGCACACTTACTGAGGGAGCCCGCCTCCTCTCCTACGAGCAGTACTTC | CASSTLTEGARLLSYEQYF | TRBV28 | many | TRBJ2-7 | NA
TGTGCCATCAGTCGGAGGGCTAATCAGCCCCAGCATTTT | CAISRRANQPQHF | TRBV10-3 | few | TRBJ1-5 | NA
TGCGCCAGCAGCCAAGATTGGGGGAACACTGAAGCTTTCTTT | CASSQDWGNTEAFF | TRBV4-3 | NA | TRBJ1-1 | NA
TGTGCCAGCAGTTTCCTCAGCGGGAGCAAACAAGAGACCCAGTACTTC | CASSFLSGSKQETQYF | TRBV28 | few | TRBJ2-5 | TRBD2
TGCGCCAGCAGCCCAGGGGGGGCTGAAGCTTTCTTT | CASSPGGAEAFF | TRBV5-1 | NA | TRBJ1-1 | TRBD1
TGTGCCAGCAGCTTAGCGCCGGACAGTTCCCCAGATACGCAGTATTTT | CASSLAPDSSPDTQYF | TRBV7-8 | NA | TRBJ2-3 | NA
TGTGCCAGCAGCTTTTGGTCCTACAATGAGCAGTTCTTC | CASSFWSYNEQFF | TRBV7-2 | NA | TRBJ2-1 | NA
TGTGCCAGCAGCCGAAGGGCCCATAGAGAAGCTCACAATGAGCAGTTCTTC | CASSRRAHREAHNEQFF | TRBV4-2 | NA | TRBJ2-1 | NA
TGTGCCAGCAGCCAAACTAGCGGGATATACAATGAGCAGTTCTTC | CASSQTSGIYNEQFF | TRBV4-2 | few | TRBJ2-1 | TRBD2
TGCGCCAGCATCGTCCTGGCGGCATCAGAGACCCAGTACTTC | CASIVLAASETQYF | TRBV5-1 | NA | TRBJ2-5 | NA